The present TCR beta chain was sequenced within a study of OX40 agonist ivuxolimab in advanced cancers. The wider study: At doses from 0.01 to 10 mg/kg, patients were given intravenous ivuxolimab every 2 weeks.

Assay used: immunoSEQ multiplex PCR; TCRdb lists only in-frame clones, some missing. The repertoire includes about 82,000 clones, over 85% of them detected once, and roughly 0.6% sits in the top ten. V lost 6 bases to trimming and J lost 1 base, with 12 bases between them. Germline CDR1 and CDR2: MNHEY and SVGAGI. The CDR3 has 14 amino acids. The specimen was CD4+ or CD8+ T cells sorted from blood, collected in a trial of the OX40 agonist ivuxolimab. This clonotype originated in an adult with an advanced solid tumor such as melanoma, head and neck, liver or kidney cancer. This sequence joins TRBV6-5 and TRBJ1-1, with D perhaps TRBD1 (6 bases). Written as DNA, the CDR3 is TGTGCCAGCAGCAGGGGTCGCTCGAACACTGAAGCTTTCTTT. Translated, it gives CASSRGRSNTEAFF.